This TCR beta chain came from a study of blood T cells in healthy people across ages. CDR3 size: 14 residues. The ends lost 5 bases at V and 1 base at J; junction bases unmatched: 5. Germline V gene lookup returns CDR1 MNHNS and CDR2 SASEGT. The study drew donors from healthy Caucasian individuals in Russia aged roughly 6 to 90. Isolating PBMCs gave at least 6.5 million of these cells per sample. Primed by a sample-barcoded 5' primer and a J-beta primer mix, a second PCR proceeded for about 6 to 11 cycles. TCRdb reprocessed the 5' RACE reads with MiXCR, giving one entry per CDR3 protein. The data hold approximately 730,000 distinct CDR3 sequences, with approximately 53% observed a single time. The study's findings and limits: Measured against age, TCR beta diversity per million T cells decreased in a roughly linear manner.

Comments on this clonotype: Antigen unknown.

V usage is TRBV6-1 and J usage is TRBJ2-7, with 7 positions matching TRBD2. The TCR comes from an elderly man in good health. Input material: blood. For the CDR3, the DNA is TGTGCCAGCAGTCCGGGACTACGATCCTACGAGCAGTACTTC. Its protein product is CASSPGLRSYEQYF.